This T cell receptor (beta chain) stems from a study of CD8 T cells in Susac syndrome. Sequencing of TCR beta was performed on blood CD8+ T cells and on blood CD4+ T cells. FACS was used to enrich TEMRA cells, whereas the CD8+ and CD4+ T cells were obtained by negative isolation. Reverse transcription of about 0.5 to 1 ug RNA was carried out with random hexamers. Across 54 Vbeta and 13 Jbeta, immunoSEQ multiplex PCR amplified TCR beta CDR3. MiXCR was run by TCRdb on the immunoSEQ multiplex PCR reads, yielding one entry per CDR3 protein. The sample includes approximately 100,000 distinct CDR3 sequences, about nine tenths of them seen just once. CDR1 and CDR2 from the germline V gene are LGHDT and YNNKEL (reference sequence). V lost 0 bases to trimming and J lost 9 bases, with 12 bases between them. This CDR3 is built from 15 residues.

Sequencing was carried out using CD8+ T cells from PBMCs. V usage is TRBV3-1 and J usage is TRBJ1-6; D is ambiguous. This receptor was obtained from a human donor in good health. The CDR3 nucleotides read TGTGCCAGCAGCCAAGACTCCGGAGTGGGTTCACCCCTCCACTTT. Translation: CASSQDSGVGSPLHF. The whole variable domain, filled in from reference TRBV3-1 and TRBJ1-6, reads DTAVSQTPKYLVTQMGNDKSIKCEQNLGHDTMYWYKQDSKKFLKIMFSYNNKELIINETVPNRFSPKSPDKAHLNLHINSLELGDSAVYFCASSQDSGVGSPLHFGNGTRLTVT.